Listed here is a single T cell receptor beta chain. The data were obtained in a study of blood T cell repertoires in COVID-19. Overall study: Acute and convalescent COVID-19 samples came from the United States, Italy and Spain. Sources were T cells, B-cell-depleted T cells, or PBMCs; the material itself was cDNA or gDNA.

The protocol was immunoSEQ multiplex PCR, while the TCRdb copy is restricted to in-frame clones and leaves out a portion. The data show 150,000 to 200,000 clones, roughly 80% seen once. The CDR3 runs 14 residues. Germline V lookup: CDR1 SGDLS, CDR2 YYNGEE. Trimming cost V 5 bases and J 0 bases; bases outside gene matches: 2. The receptor comes from a man in his sixties with active or convalescent COVID-19. The gene calls are TRBV9 and TRBJ1-1; 9 bases are shared with TRBD1. The sample consisted of peripheral blood. In DNA form, the CDR3 reads TGTGCCAGCAGTCGGGACAGGGTGAACACTGAAGCTTTCTTT. Amino acids: CASSRDRVNTEAFF.